A single T cell receptor (beta chain) is shown here with its context. The antigen this receptor binds is unknown. Nothing much larger sits one base from this clone, and base qualities are not available. These data belong to a study of cytomegalovirus exposure and HLA in healthy donors (dated by TCRdb to the late 2010s). Broadly, across the study: An earlier analysis of some 500 of the donors reported more than 250 Gb of sequence data and roughly 110 million unique TCR beta sequences from around 200 million T cells. Donor age, sex, ethnicity and CMV serostatus were collected together with the repertoire data. In an earlier analysis of roughly 600 of the donors, high-throughput TCR beta sequencing was used to judge whether each TCR beta V gene segment behaved as functional or pseudogenic. A later genetic analysis took genome-wide SNP genotypes for about 55% of the roughly 670 donors and used that subset as a discovery cohort. Rather than using new phenotypic data, the later analysis identified candidate immune exposures from TCR beta sequences and from how often those sequences occurred across donors. All discovery cohort repertoires had been generated using a single sequencing platform. The study profiled the T cell repertoires of fewer than 850 subjects by immunosequencing and related them to cytomegalovirus serostatus. About five DR-DQ haplotypes were treated as single units for association and clustering because of strong linkage in the cohort. The study was designed to test whether signatures of past pathogen exposure could be identified by cataloging public T cell receptors. The study combined high-throughput TCR immunosequencing, statistical association of individual TCRs with disease status, and machine learning to predict cytomegalovirus infection status. An early release covering roughly 640 HLA-typed donors comprised 250 to 350 gigabases of sequencing data and around 85 million unique TCR sequences. A separate validation cohort of approximately 130 different subjects was used in addition to the 666-subject first cohort. On average, around 240,000 unique TCR beta nucleotide sequences were sequenced per donor among roughly 430 genotyped donors of the cohort, with roughly a sixth of those sequences being non-productive. HLA typing covered class I and class II loci at four-digit resolution. Of the approximately 400 genotyped donors, 65% to 90% fell in the genetic ancestry cluster associated with self-reported Caucasian donors. Typing coverage varied by locus: roughly 629-640 donors for A, B, C, DRB1 and DQB1; 522 for DQA1; around 570 for DPA1; under 490 for DPB1. A later analysis re-examined previously published TCR beta repertoires from more than 550 donors and added high-resolution HLA genotyping to investigate patterns of TCR occurrence. Overall study outcomes, separate from this receptor: Approximately 18 rarely observed V segments, including chromosome 9 orphons, were excluded from the earlier analysis of about 610 of the donors because counts were too low. Presence/absence analyses assumed roughly uniform sequencing depth across donors, an assumption that may not hold. In a later analysis, some 17,000 TCR beta sequences were associated with specific HLA alleles at a false discovery rate of 0.05. A further reported finding was that TCR beta sequences accurately predicted the HLA-A and HLA-B alleles for most subjects in the first cohort. Broadly in line with IMGT annotations, most TCR beta V segments showed up in productive rearrangements about 87% or about 30% of the time in an earlier analysis of 450 to 600 of the donors. A group of highly shared sequence variants was considered likely to be a technical artifact of the sequencing pipeline. In vitro tests confirmed that a few of the cytomegalovirus-associated TCR beta chains recognize cytomegalovirus antigens. The classifier was reported to diagnose cytomegalovirus status with high specificity and sensitivity in both the original and validation cohorts. Because HLA typing was unavailable for some donors at each locus, only the typed subset was used in association tests. The study gave a list of under 200 TCR beta chains associated with cytomegalovirus. When HLA alleles, especially DR and DQ, strongly co-occurred, TCR associations were difficult to assign to individual alleles. A later analysis reported that several top co-occurrence clusters appeared linked to parvovirus B19, influenza, CMV and Epstein-Barr virus. A later analysis found that most CMV-associated TCR beta chains appeared HLA-restricted, with HLA associations seemingly driven largely by CMV exposure. A later analysis found that TCR association rates varied across HLA loci, with DRB1 alleles showing the most associated TCRs and HLA-C alleles the fewest. Across donors, most TCR sequences were observed very rarely, whereas some public TCRs were present in many individuals. The authors suggested that the approach could potentially be generalized to other disease states and immunological phenotypes. For the cohort, immune exposure information was limited to CMV serostatus. Compared with equally common non-associated chains, HLA-associated TCR beta chains in a later analysis were more clonally expanded and had lower generation probabilities. A later genetic analysis reported fewer N-insertions in productive TCRs among donors in an Asian-associated ancestry cluster than the roughly 700-donor mean. Some IMGT-functional V segments, including TRBV6-2 and TRBV6-3, could not be distinguished by the 87-base-pair reads and were therefore excluded. V-gene and J-gene trimming of TCR beta chains was associated with a missense DCLRE1C variant in a later genetic analysis, and the association was replicated in an independent cohort. Linkage disequilibrium might explain the correlated functional status among segregating V segments, but an unknown experimental factor could not be ruled out. Only TCR beta chains were sequenced in this cohort, and the absence of alpha or paired-chain data limited detectable features.

For CDR1 and CDR2, the germline V gene lists ENHRY and SYGVKD. The CDR3 has 14 amino acids, counting the end cysteine and phenylalanine. The read is trimmed to its CDR3 DNA, 42 bases read in frame from base 1. V is reduced by 1 base and J by 3 bases, leaving a spacing of 9 bases between them. Receptor libraries were prepared by the immunoSEQ multiplex PCR assay. For the multiplex PCR, a mixture combining 60 forward primers for TCR Vbeta segments and 13 reverse primers for TCR Jbeta segments was used. The CDR3 region of rearranged TCR beta genes was amplified from genomic DNA with a multiplex PCR assay. The amplified TCR beta libraries were sequenced on the Illumina HiSeq System as 87-base-pair reads. Per the authors' processing: A later analysis tallied 75 million to 95 million unique TCR beta chains across the 640 or so repertoires, and about 10 million of those chains were shared by two or more donors. A nearest-neighbor algorithm error-corrected the raw reads and collapsed the reads into unique sequences, merging closely related sequences to remove PCR and sequencing errors. Alignment of CDR3 sequences to IMGT reference sequences was used to assign V, D and J gene segments. For a sequence to be retained, a match of at least six nucleotides to both a V gene segment and a J gene segment was required. Rearrangements were classified as productive when the CDR3 lacked stop codons and remained in frame with V and J, and all other rearrangements were classified as non-productive. Following IMGT convention, CDR3 was defined as the stretch from the second conserved V-encoded cysteine up to the conserved J-encoded phenylalanine. Sequences without an unambiguous match to a single V gene segment were excluded from the earlier analysis of approximately 560 of the donors. An earlier analysis of almost 600 of the donors classified V segments as functional when productive rearrangements were above 56.7% and as segregating when the standard deviation between donors was above 5%. To diagnose cytomegalovirus status from the catalog of TCR beta chain sequences, a statistical classification framework was built. V and J gene assignment, in a later analysis, came from comparing TCR nucleotide sequences with IMGT/GENE-DB human TR gene sequences. A later analysis assigned CDR3 sequences and most-parsimonious VDJ recombination scenarios with the TCRdist pipeline. In a later analysis, every TCR beta chain was defined by the combination of its CDR3 amino acid sequence and its V-gene family, and reads without a unique V-gene family were dropped. In a later analysis, 500 to 700 highly shared, low-generation-probability nucleotide sequences were removed to address suspected cross-contamination and a sequencing artifact. In a later analysis, a clonal expansion index for each public chain was calculated from normalized within-repertoire ranks of inferred template counts. In a later analysis, generation probabilities were computed with a VDJ recombination model fitted to out-of-frame rearrangements, and the resulting probabilities were checked against IGoR. Hypergeometric tests were used in a later analysis to score TCR-TCR, TCR-HLA and TCR-CMV co-occurrence, with a repertoire-size bias correction applied to the TCR pairs. A later analysis estimated false discovery rates by permuting HLA or CMV assignments 20 times. In a later analysis, co-occurring TCRs were grouped using DBSCAN, with TCRdist sequence similarity added in when clustering inside HLA-allele-positive subsets. For co-occurrence clustering, repertoires with fewer than 30,000 or more than 120,000 public chains were excluded, along with roughly 5 repertoires with anomalous nucleotide sharing. The source is immuneACCESS, and TCRdb retained only in-frame sequences with V and J called. Part of the clones is not carried over; for the studies checked, unresolved V genes explain less than half of this, and the remainder is unexplained. The V and J calls and clone size were taken over from that table, and D and trimming were inferred from the DNA. This sample comprises approximately 100,000 clones, around 62% of them detected only once. The ten biggest clones cover 3.8% of the sample.

The cohort was made up of roughly 670 healthy bone marrow donors. At the time of sampling, every cohort member was nominally healthy, though immune exposures that went unrecorded were likely present. The donor was CMV seropositive and was included in the group of 289 seropositive cohort members. Each donor provided a peripheral blood sample, and peripheral blood mononuclear cells were used for TCR beta sequencing. The Qiagen DNeasy Blood Extraction Kit was used to extract genomic DNA from the blood cell samples. The sequence was collected from a young man in good health and CMV-seropositive. Sequencing was performed on PBMCs. The sequence is built from TRBV10-3 and TRBJ1-1, with TRBD1 perhaps the D gene, on 5 matching bases. The CDR3 protein: CAISEWGRDTEAFF. The DNA sequence follows: TGTGCCATCAGTGAGTGGGGGAGGGACACTGAAGCTTTCTTT.